This T cell receptor (beta chain) was identified during a study of T cell changes during pregnancy in multiple sclerosis. In germline, CDR1 is SGHAT, CDR2 FQNNGV. Trimming took 4 bases from V and 6 from J; bases not matched to a gene: 9. The CDR3 consists of 15 residues. Only in-frame clones appear in the TCRdb table, and some are missing; sequencing was by immunoSEQ multiplex PCR. Of about 36,000 clones listed, 92% are singletons. The genes are TRBV11-2 and TRBJ2-3, with TRBD2 matching 8 bases. The TCR was taken from a female donor in good health, enrolled as a control in a pregnancy study. Sample: CD4+ T cells from peripheral blood mononuclear cells, taken in the third trimester of pregnancy. Here the CDR3 DNA reads TGTGCCAGCAGCTCCCCCGGGGGGGGAGGGGATACGCAGTATTTT. Protein sequence: CASSSPGGGGDTQYF.